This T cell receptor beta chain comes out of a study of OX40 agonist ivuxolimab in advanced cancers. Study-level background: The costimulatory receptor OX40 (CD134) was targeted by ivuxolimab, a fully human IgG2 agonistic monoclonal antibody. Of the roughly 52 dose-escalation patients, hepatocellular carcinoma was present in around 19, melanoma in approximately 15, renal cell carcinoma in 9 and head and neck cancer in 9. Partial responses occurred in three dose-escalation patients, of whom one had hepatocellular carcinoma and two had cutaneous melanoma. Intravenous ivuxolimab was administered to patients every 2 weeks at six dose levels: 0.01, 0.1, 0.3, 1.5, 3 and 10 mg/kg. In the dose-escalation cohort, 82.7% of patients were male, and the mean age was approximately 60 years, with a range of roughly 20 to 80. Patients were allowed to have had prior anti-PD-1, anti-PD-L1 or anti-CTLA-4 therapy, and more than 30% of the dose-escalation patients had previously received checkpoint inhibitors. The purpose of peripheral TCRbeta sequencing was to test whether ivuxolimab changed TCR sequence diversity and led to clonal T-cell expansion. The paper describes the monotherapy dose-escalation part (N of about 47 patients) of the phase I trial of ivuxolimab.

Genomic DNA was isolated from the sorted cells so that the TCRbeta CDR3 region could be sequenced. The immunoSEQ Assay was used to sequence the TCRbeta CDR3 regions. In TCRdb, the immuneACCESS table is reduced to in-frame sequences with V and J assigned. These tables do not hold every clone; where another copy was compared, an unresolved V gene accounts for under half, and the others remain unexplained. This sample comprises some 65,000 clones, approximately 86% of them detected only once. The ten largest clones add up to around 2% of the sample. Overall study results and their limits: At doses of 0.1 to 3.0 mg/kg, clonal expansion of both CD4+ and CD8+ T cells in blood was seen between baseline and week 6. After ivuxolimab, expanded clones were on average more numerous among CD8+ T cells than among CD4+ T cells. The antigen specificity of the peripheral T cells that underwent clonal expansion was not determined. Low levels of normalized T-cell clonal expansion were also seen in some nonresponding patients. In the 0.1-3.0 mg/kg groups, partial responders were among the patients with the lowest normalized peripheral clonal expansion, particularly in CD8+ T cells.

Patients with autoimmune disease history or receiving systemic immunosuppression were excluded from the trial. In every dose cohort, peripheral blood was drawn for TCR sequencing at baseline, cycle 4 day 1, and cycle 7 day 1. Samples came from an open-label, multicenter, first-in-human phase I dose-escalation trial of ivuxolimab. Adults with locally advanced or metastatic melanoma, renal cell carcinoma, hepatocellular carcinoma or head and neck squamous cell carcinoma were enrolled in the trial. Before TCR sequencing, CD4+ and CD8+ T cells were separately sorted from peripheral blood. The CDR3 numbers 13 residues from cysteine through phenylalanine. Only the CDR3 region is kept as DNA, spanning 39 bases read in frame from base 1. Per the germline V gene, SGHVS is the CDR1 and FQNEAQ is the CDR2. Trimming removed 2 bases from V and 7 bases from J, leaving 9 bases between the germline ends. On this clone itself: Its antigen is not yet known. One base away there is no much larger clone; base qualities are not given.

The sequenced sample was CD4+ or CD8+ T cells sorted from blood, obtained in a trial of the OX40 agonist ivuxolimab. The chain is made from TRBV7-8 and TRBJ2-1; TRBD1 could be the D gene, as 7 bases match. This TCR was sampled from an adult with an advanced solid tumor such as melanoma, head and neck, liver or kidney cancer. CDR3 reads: CASSLPGGNEQFF. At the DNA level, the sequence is TGTGCCAGCAGCTTACCAGGGGGGAATGAGCAGTTCTTC.